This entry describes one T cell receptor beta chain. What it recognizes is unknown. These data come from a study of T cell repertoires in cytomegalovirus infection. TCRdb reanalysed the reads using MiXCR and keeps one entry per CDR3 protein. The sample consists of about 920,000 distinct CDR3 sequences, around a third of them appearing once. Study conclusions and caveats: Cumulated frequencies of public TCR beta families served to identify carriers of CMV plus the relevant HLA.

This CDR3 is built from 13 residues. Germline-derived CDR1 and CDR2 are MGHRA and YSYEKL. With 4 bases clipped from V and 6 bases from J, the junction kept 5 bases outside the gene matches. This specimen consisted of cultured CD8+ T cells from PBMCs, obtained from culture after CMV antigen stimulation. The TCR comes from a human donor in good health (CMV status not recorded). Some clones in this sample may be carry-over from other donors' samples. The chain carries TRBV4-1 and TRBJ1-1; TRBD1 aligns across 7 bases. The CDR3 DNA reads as TGCGCCAGCAGCCGGAGTGGGACAGCTGAAGCTTTCTTT. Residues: CASSRSGTAEAFF.